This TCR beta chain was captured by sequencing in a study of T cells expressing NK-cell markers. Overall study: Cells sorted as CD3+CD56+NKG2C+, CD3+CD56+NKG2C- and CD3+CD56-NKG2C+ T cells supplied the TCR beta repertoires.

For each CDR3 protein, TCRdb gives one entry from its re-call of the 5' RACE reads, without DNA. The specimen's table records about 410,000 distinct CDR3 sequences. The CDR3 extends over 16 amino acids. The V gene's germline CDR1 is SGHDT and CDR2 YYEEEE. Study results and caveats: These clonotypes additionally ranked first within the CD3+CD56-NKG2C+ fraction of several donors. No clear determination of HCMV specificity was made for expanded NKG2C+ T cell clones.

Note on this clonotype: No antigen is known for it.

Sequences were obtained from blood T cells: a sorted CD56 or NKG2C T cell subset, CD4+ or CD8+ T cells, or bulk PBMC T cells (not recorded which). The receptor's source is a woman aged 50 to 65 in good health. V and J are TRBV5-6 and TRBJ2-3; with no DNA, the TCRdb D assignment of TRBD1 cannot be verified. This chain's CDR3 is CASSPPPGVGTDTQYF.